The 25 T cell receptor beta chains below were found in one sample sequenced in a study of T cell changes during pregnancy in multiple sclerosis. Repertoires were generated with immunoSEQ multiplex PCR, while TCRdb's copy carries only in-frame clones and drops some. The sample records some 76,000 clones, 80% to 95% being singletons. The sample here was CD4+ T cells from peripheral blood mononuclear cells, taken after pregnancy. The origin of the receptors is a female donor with multiple sclerosis, enrolled in a pregnancy study.

This clone was seen just once. The gene calls are TRBV5-4 and TRBJ2-7; D may be TRBD1 (5 bases). This CDR3 comprises 12 residues. V lost 4 bases and J lost 3, with 8 bases in between. Germline V gene lookup returns CDR1 SGHNT and CDR2 YYREEE (reference sequence). The CDR3: CASSVDSYEQYF. CDR3 sequence (DNA): TGTGCCAGCAGCGTTGACAGCTACGAGCAGTACTTC.

V gene TRBV5-1 combines with J gene TRBJ2-1; D gene ambiguous. CDR1 SGHRS and CDR2 YFSETQ come from the germline V gene. The CDR3 has 16 residues. V shed 7 bases and J shed 6 bases, with 23 bases lying between them. The CDR3 DNA reads TGCGCCAGCCGCCCCGGGTTCGCGGAACCCCTCAATGAGCAGTTCTTC. Translation gives CASRPGFAEPLNEQFF.

The chain carries TRBV2 and TRBJ2-1, with D perhaps TRBD2 (6 bases). Germline V gene lookup returns CDR1 SNHLY and CDR2 FYNNEI. The germline V and J ends were trimmed by 7 bases and 5 bases, with 15 bases remaining between them. The CDR3 is 14 residues long. As DNA, the CDR3 is TGTGCCAGCAATCCGGGACTTATAAACAATGAGCAGTTCTTC. This encodes CASNPGLINNEQFF.

Worth noting for this clone: One end of the junction does not line up with germline, which may come from a read error. V usage is TRBV25-1 and J usage is TRBJ2-7, with no clear D. CDR1 is MGHDK, CDR2 SYGVNS, per germline. The CDR3 runs to 11 residues. CDR3 bases: TGTGCCAGCAGTCTCCCCCTGGGCGCCGACTTC. Translated, it gives CASSLPLGADF.

The rearrangement joins TRBV19 to TRBJ2-3; 8 bases align to TRBD1. After removal of 5 bases from V and 4 bases from J, the junction contained 8 bases not matched to a gene. The germline V gene encodes CDR1 LNHDA and CDR2 SQIVND (reference sequence). The CDR3 has 15 residues. CDR3 amino acids: CASSAQGAPPDTQYF. DNA of the CDR3: TGTGCCAGTAGTGCGCAGGGGGCTCCTCCAGATACGCAGTATTTT.

The rearrangement uses TRBV6-5 and TRBJ2-3; a possible D gene is TRBD2 (7 bases). The CDR3 is made up of 15 amino acids. V lost 7 bases to trimming and J lost 4 bases, with 18 bases between them. Germline V lookup: CDR1 MNHEY, CDR2 SVGAGI. Written as DNA, the CDR3 is TGTGCCAGCACCTATGGGAGGGGGGGGTCAGATACGCAGTATTTT. Translation: CASTYGRGGSDTQYF.

In DNA form, the CDR3 reads TGCGCCAGCAGCCAACTCTCTGGCGGGGGGGCATCGAACATTCAGTACTTC. Amino acid sequence: CASSQLSGGGASNIQYF. This chain links TRBV4-1 with TRBJ2-4; 9 bases match TRBD2. The CDR3 covers 17 residues. Germline V gene data show CDR1 as MGHRA and CDR2 as YSYEKL. J was trimmed by 7 bases and V by 2 bases; bases with no gene match: 12.

This clone appeared a single time. This CDR3 reads CASSSQGGSNTEAFF. The DNA for the CDR3 is TGCGCCAGCAGCTCACAGGGAGGGTCGAACACTGAAGCTTTCTTT. J is TRBJ1-1 and V is TRBV5-1; tentatively, D is TRBD1 (6 bases). CDR3 length: 15 residues. The V gene lost 3 bases and the J gene lost 1 base, with 13 bases spanning the gap. Germline values: CDR1 SGHRS, CDR2 YFSETQ.

V is TRBV19 and J is TRBJ2-1; TRBD2 might be the D (5 bases). This CDR3 has 14 amino acids. Germline CDR1 reads LNHDA; CDR2 reads SQIVND (reference sequence). Deletions cut 3 bases from V and 2 bases from J, with 8 bases between. The CDR3 bases are TGTGCCAGTAGTATCGAGGGTCCCTACAATGAGCAGTTCTTC. Residues: CASSIEGPYNEQFF.

The genes are TRBV29-1 and TRBJ1-1; D ambiguous. CDR1 and CDR2 from the germline V gene are SQVTM and ANQGSEA. CDR3 size: 11 residues. V was cut by 3 bases and J by 10 bases, with 12 bases left in between. The CDR3 sequence is CSVEEDLLAFF. In DNA form, the CDR3 reads TGCAGCGTTGAGGAGGACCTTCTAGCTTTCTTT.

The rearrangement joins TRBV6-1 to TRBJ2-7; TRBD1 aligns across 7 bases. The CDR3 totals 14 residues. CDR1 and CDR2 from the germline V gene are MNHNS and SASEGT. The V and J ends lost 2 bases and 10 bases, in that order; junction bases with no gene match: 11. The CDR3, as DNA: TGTGCCAGCAGTGAATCCAGGGGGTTCTCCGTCCAGTACTTC. As protein: CASSESRGFSVQYF.

The chain joins TRBV19 to TRBJ1-5; maybe TRBD1 (5 bases). The germline V gene encodes CDR1 LNHDA and CDR2 SQIVND (reference sequence). V lost 0 bases to trimming and J lost 5 bases, with 5 bases between them. The CDR3 loop spans 13 amino acids. Written as DNA, the CDR3 is TGTGCCAGTAGTATAGACAGGGATCAGCCCCAGCATTTT. Encoded protein: CASSIDRDQPQHF. Drawing the rest from reference TRBV19 and TRBJ1-5, the complete variable domain is DGGITQSPKYLFRKEGQNVTLSCEQNLNHDAMYWYRQDPGQGLRLIYYSQIVNDFQKGDIAEGYSVSREKKESFPLTVTSAQKNPTAFYLCASSIDRDQPQHFGDGTRLSIL.

The chain carries TRBV30 and TRBJ1-2; 9 positions match TRBD1. Germline V gene data show CDR1 as GTSNPN and CDR2 as SVGIG (reference sequence). V shed 1 base, J shed 5 bases, and the junction held 2 bases outside the gene matches. The CDR3 totals 13 residues. DNA of the CDR3: TGTGCCTGGAGTGAGGACAGGGGTTATGGCTACACCTTC. Residues: CAWSEDRGYGYTF.

CDR3 protein: CASSRGSNQPQHF. The CDR3 DNA is TGTGCCAGCAGCAGGGGTTCCAATCAGCCCCAGCATTTT. The V call is TRBV6-5, the J call TRBJ1-5; possibly TRBD1 for D (6 bases). Trimming stripped 6 bases from V and 3 bases from J, with 9 bases between. The CDR3 is 13 residues long. The germline gives CDR1 MNHEY, CDR2 SVGAGI.

The V and J genes are TRBV7-2 and TRBJ2-7, with 10 bases aligning to TRBD1. V lost 5 bases and J lost 4; bases outside the gene matches: 8. The CDR3 runs 15 residues. Per the germline V gene, CDR1 is SGHTA and CDR2 is FQGNSA. The CDR3 nucleotides are TGTGCCAGCAGCACCCGACAGGGGGCTATGTACGAGCAGTACTTC. Translation: CASSTRQGAMYEQYF.

The chain links TRBV5-1 to TRBJ1-1, with 7 bases that match TRBD1. There are 15 residues in the CDR3. Germline CDR1 is SGHRS and CDR2 is YFSETQ. The V segment lost 4 bases and the J segment 1 base; nucleotides outside the gene matches: 7. In DNA, the CDR3 is TGCGCCAGCAGCCAAATACAGGGGACGAACACTGAAGCTTTCTTT. This translates into CASSQIQGTNTEAFF.

CDR3 region: CASTLEGDRDQPQHF. DNA of the CDR3: TGTGCCAGTACCCTGGAAGGGGACAGAGATCAGCCCCAGCATTTT. V gene TRBV19 combines with J gene TRBJ1-5; 7 nucleotides match TRBD1. J lost 5 bases, V lost 7 bases, and 11 bases had no gene match. The CDR3 is 15 amino acids. The germline CDR1 and CDR2 sequences are LNHDA and SQIVND (reference sequence).

V usage is TRBV5-1 and J usage is TRBJ2-1; a weak D match, TRBD1 (6 bases). Germline V gene sequence: CDR1 SGHRS, CDR2 YFSETQ. V lost 1 base to trimming and J lost 2 bases, with 10 bases between them. The CDR3 consists of 15 residues. Written as DNA, the CDR3 is TGCGCCAGCAGCTTGCACAGGGATCCCTACAATGAGCAGTTCTTC. Protein: CASSLHRDPYNEQFF.

The rearrangement joins TRBV10-3 to TRBJ1-1; tentatively, D is TRBD1 (5 bases). Germline V gene data show CDR1 as ENHRY and CDR2 as SYGVKD. V was trimmed by 7 bases and J by 5 bases, leaving 11 bases between them. CDR3 size: 12 residues. CDR3 sequence (DNA): TGTGCCATCAAGGGGTATGCGACTGAAGCTTTCTTT. Translating it yields CAIKGYATEAFF.

The CDR3 sequence: CASSRDRASNYGYTF. The CDR3 DNA reads TGTGCCAGCAGCAGAGACAGGGCCTCTAACTATGGCTACACCTTC. This chain joins TRBV7-2 and TRBJ1-2; 7 bases match TRBD1. Unmatched junction bases numbered 6, after V lost 5 bases and J lost 0 bases. The CDR3 consists of 15 residues. CDR1 is SGHTA and CDR2 is FQGNSA in the germline V gene.

The chain uses TRBV7-8 and TRBJ2-2, with D perhaps matching TRBD2 (7 bases). The germline CDR1 and CDR2 sequences are SGHVS and FQNEAQ. The CDR3 contains 16 residues. Deletions cut 3 bases from V and 4 bases from J, with 15 bases between. The CDR3, as DNA: TGTGCCAGCAGCTTGACCCTAGGGGGGGGCACCGGGGAGCTGTTTTTT. It translates to CASSLTLGGGTGELFF.

The chain combines TRBV10-3 with TRBJ2-2, with D perhaps TRBD1 (6 bases). Germline CDR1 ENHRY, CDR2 SYGVKD. Between the trimmed V and J ends, which lost 3 bases and 2 bases, there was a span of 16 bases. The CDR3 covers 17 residues. The CDR3 DNA is TGTGCCATCAGTGAAAGTTTGGGACAAAGAAACACCGGGGAGCTGTTTTTT. Amino acids: CAISESLGQRNTGELFF.

The rearrangement links TRBV28 to TRBJ1-3, with D perhaps matching TRBD1 (5 bases). The V and J ends lost 3 bases and 0 bases respectively, with 12 bases between them. Germline values: CDR1 MDHEN, CDR2 SYDVKM. The CDR3 is made up of 16 amino acids. DNA of the CDR3: TGTGCCAGCAGTTTGTCAGGGCTACGCTCTGGAAACACCATATATTTT. Its translation: CASSLSGLRSGNTIYF.

The chain has TRBV18 and TRBJ1-1; the D gene is possibly TRBD1 (5 bases). V gave up 3 bases and J gave up 2 bases, with 13 bases separating them. From germline, CDR1 is KGHSH and CDR2 LQKENI. CDR3 size: 15 residues. The CDR3 sequence is CASSPVDTFNTEAFF. The CDR3 DNA reads TGTGCCAGCTCACCCGTGGACACCTTCAACACTGAAGCTTTCTTT.

This clone was recorded once. This chain connects TRBV7-2 to TRBJ1-2, with D unresolved. Germline CDR1 reads SGHTA; CDR2 reads FQGNSA. The CDR3 runs 16 residues. The germline V and J ends were trimmed by 7 bases and 2 bases, with 20 bases remaining between them. The CDR3: CASIKGSERSNYGYTF. The CDR3 region has the DNA TGTGCCAGCATTAAAGGGAGCGAACGATCGAACTATGGCTACACCTTC.